These 14 T cell receptor beta chains were all obtained from the same sample, sequenced in a study of T cell changes during pregnancy in multiple sclerosis. Method: immunoSEQ multiplex PCR; TCRdb's copy keeps in-frame clones and lacks some. The sample has roughly 100,000 clones, approximately 90% seen once. Sample: peripheral blood, taken after pregnancy. Receptor source: a female donor with multiple sclerosis, enrolled in a pregnancy study.

Written as DNA, the CDR3 is TGCGCCAGCAGCCCGTTCACCACGGGGGGCGGCGGGTTGTGGACTGAAGCTTTCTTT. Translated, it gives CASSPFTTGGGGLWTEAFF. This rearrangement joins TRBV4-1 to TRBJ1-1; D perhaps matches TRBD1 (6 bases). Germline CDR1 and CDR2: MGHRA and YSYEKL. Trimming removed 4 bases from V and 5 bases from J, with 29 bases in between. The CDR3 has 19 residues.

There are a few counts of this clone. This sequence joins TRBV18 and TRBJ1-2; D uncertain. The V gene's germline CDR1 is KGHSH and CDR2 LQKENI. CDR3 length equals 13 residues. V lost 4 bases and J 5 bases, leaving 11 bases between the germline ends. The CDR3 sequence: CASSLTEVYGYTF. The DNA for the CDR3 is TGTGCCAGCTCACTTACCGAGGTTTATGGCTACACCTTC.

The V gene is TRBV10-3, the J gene TRBJ1-1; tentatively, D is TRBD1 (5 bases). Germline V lookup: CDR1 ENHRY, CDR2 SYGVKD. V dropped 3 bases and J dropped 3 bases, with 11 bases sitting between them. The CDR3 contains 14 residues. The CDR3 reads CAISDQGYYTEAFF. The CDR3 DNA reads as TGTGCCATCAGTGATCAGGGATATTACACTGAAGCTTTCTTT.

The chain links TRBV11-2 to TRBJ2-7; the match to TRBD1 covers 8 bases. The J segment lost 6 bases and the V segment lost 1 base, leaving 8 bases of the junction unmatched. CDR1 is SGHAT and CDR2 is FQNNGV in the germline V gene. There are 15 residues in the CDR3. DNA of the CDR3: TGTGCCAGCAGCTTAGGAGGGACAGGTCGGGGCGAGCAGTACTTC. It is translated as CASSLGGTGRGEQYF.

The gene calls are TRBV10-3 and TRBJ2-1; TRBD1 matches at 8 bases. Trimming took 9 bases from V and 3 from J; bases not matched to a gene: 4. Germline loops: CDR1 ENHRY, CDR2 SYGVKD. CDR3 length equals 13 residues. For the CDR3, the DNA is TGTGCCATGGCCGGGACAGGCTACAATGAGCAGTTCTTC. This gives the protein CAMAGTGYNEQFF.

The chain links TRBV29-1 to TRBJ2-5, with D uncertain. The DNA matches TRBJ2-7 better at its end, which makes the J call doubtful. Germline CDR1 SQVTM, CDR2 ANQGSEA. The CDR3 consists of 11 residues. The CDR3 DNA reads as TGCAGCGGATCTAGTCCTTACGAGCAGTACTTC. This codes for CSGSSPYEQYF.

The chain employs TRBV11-1 and TRBJ2-1, with D tentatively TRBD2 (6 bases). Between the trimmed V and J ends, which lost 5 bases and 9 bases, there was a span of 17 bases. This CDR3 comprises 14 residues. Germline CDR1 SGHAT, CDR2 FQDESV (reference sequence). CDR3 coding DNA: TGTGCCAGCAGCAAAAACCTCCCGGGGGTTGAGCAGTTCTTC. It is translated as CASSKNLPGVEQFF. Combining the CDR3 with reference TRBV11-1 and TRBJ2-1 gives the whole variable domain EAEVAQSPRYKITEKSQAVAFWCDPISGHATLYWYRQILGQGPELLVQFQDESVVDDSQLPKDRFSAERLKGVDSTLKIQPAELGDSAMYLCASSKNLPGVEQFFGPGTRLTVL.

J is TRBJ2-5 and V is TRBV7-2; 8 nucleotides align to TRBD2. Germline trimming cut 5 bases from V and 4 bases from J; bases unmatched to any gene: 9. The length of the CDR3 is 15 residues. From germline, CDR1 is SGHTA and CDR2 FQGNSA. The chain's CDR3 is CASSPRTSHRETQYF. CDR3 bases: TGTGCCAGCAGCCCCCGGACTAGCCATCGAGAGACCCAGTACTTC.

This chain uses TRBV29-1 with TRBJ2-1, with TRBD2 as a possible D gene (5 bases). The CDR3 sequence is 10 residues long. The V and J ends lost 8 bases and 9 bases respectively, with 11 bases between them. Per the germline V gene, CDR1 is SQVTM and CDR2 is ANQGSEA. CDR3 nucleotides: TGCAGCCTGAGGACTGGTGAGCAGTTCTTC. Protein product: CSLRTGEQFF.

The rearrangement uses TRBV15 and TRBJ1-4; unclear D gene. The CDR3 is made up of 15 amino acids. The V end was cut by 3 bases, the J end by 0 bases, with 8 bases between. Germline V gene lookup returns CDR1 LNHNV and CDR2 YYDKDF (reference sequence). Here the CDR3 reads CATSRFFATNEKLFF. Written as DNA, the CDR3 is TGTGCCACCAGCAGGTTCTTTGCAACTAATGAAAAACTGTTTTTT.

The chain combines TRBV18 with TRBJ2-7; 10 bases agree with TRBD1. V shed 2 bases and J 4 bases; nucleotides not matched to a gene: 11. The CDR3 sequence is 17 residues long. CDR1 KGHSH and CDR2 LQKENI come from the germline V gene. CDR3 sequence: CASSPASVGQGRYEQYF. The DNA for the CDR3 is TGTGCCAGCTCACCAGCGTCTGTGGGACAGGGGCGGTACGAGCAGTACTTC.

The rearrangement joins TRBV2 to TRBJ2-4; 11 nucleotides agree with TRBD1. Germline-derived CDR1 and CDR2 are SNHLY and FYNNEI. The J segment lost 6 bases and the V segment lost 7 bases, leaving 8 bases of the junction unmatched. The CDR3 loop spans 15 amino acids. The CDR3 bases are TGTGCCAGCACAGGGACAGGGGGTCGGGGAAACATTCAGTACTTC. Residues: CASTGTGGRGNIQYF.

The gene calls are TRBV2 and TRBJ1-5; unclear D gene. The ends were cut back, 4 bases at V and 1 base at J, with 8 bases in the middle. The CDR3 is 14 residues long. CDR1 SNHLY and CDR2 FYNNEI come from the germline V gene. CDR3 residues: CASSVGVSNQPQHF. The CDR3 nucleotides read TGTGCCAGCAGTGTCGGGGTGAGCAATCAGCCCCAGCATTTT.

This clone showed up just once. The rearrangement uses TRBV2 and TRBJ1-2, with unresolved D. CDR1 SNHLY and CDR2 FYNNEI come from the germline V gene. The CDR3 loop spans 15 amino acids. Trimming removed 6 bases at V and 4 bases at J, with 18 bases between. The CDR3 DNA reads TGTGCCAGCAGCCCGGAGGGCGTTACTGGCTATGGCTACACCTTC. It is translated as CASSPEGVTGYGYTF. Using reference TRBV2 and TRBJ1-2 for the parts outside the CDR3, the full variable domain is EPEVTQTPSHQVTQMGQEVILRCVPISNHLYFYWYRQILGQKVEFLVSFYNNEISEKSEIFDDQFSVERPDGSNFTLKIRSTKLEDSAMYFCASSPEGVTGYGYTFGSGTRLTVV.